Below are 11 T cell receptor beta chains sequenced from a single sample in a study of blood T cell repertoires in COVID-19. This table comes from immunoSEQ multiplex PCR, and its TCRdb copy is limited to in-frame clones, with some not included. The data hold 150,000 or so clones, with around 80% observed a single time. Sequenced: PBMCs or T cells enriched from blood (not recorded which). These receptors all stem from a woman in her forties or fifties who had recovered from COVID-19.

This clone was recorded once. The J gene is TRBJ1-1, the V gene TRBV12-3 or TRBV12-4; D unclear. The CDR3 extends over 13 amino acids. The V end was cut by 2 bases, the J end by 4 bases, with 8 bases between. Written as DNA, the CDR3 is TGTGCCAGCAGTTTAAATGCGGCCACTGAAGCTTTCTTT. Its protein is CASSLNAATEAFF.

This rearrangement joins TRBV28 to TRBJ2-7; D possibly corresponds to TRBD2 (5 bases). V lost 6 bases to trimming and J lost 3 bases, with 12 bases between them. Germline assignment: CDR1 MDHEN and CDR2 SYDVKM. The CDR3 sequence is 13 residues long. The CDR3 DNA follows: TGTGCCAGCAGCCAGACGGGGATCTACGAGCAGTACTTC. It encodes CASSQTGIYEQYF. Filled out from reference TRBV28 and TRBJ2-7, the complete variable domain reads DVKVTQSSRYLVKRTGEKVFLECVQDMDHENMFWYRQDPGLGLRLIYFSYDVKMKEKGDIPEGYSVSREKKERFSLILESASTNQTSMYLCASSQTGIYEQYFGPGTRLTVT.

The chain recombines TRBV6-5 with TRBJ2-2; tentative D call: TRBD2 (6 bases). The length of the CDR3 is 15 residues. Germline-derived CDR1 and CDR2 are MNHEY and SVGAGI. V dropped 8 bases and J dropped 1 base, with 14 bases sitting between them. The CDR3 loop is CASSSGLLNTGELFF. The CDR3, as DNA: TGTGCCAGCTCATCGGGACTCCTGAACACCGGGGAGCTGTTTTTT.

The chain joins TRBV28 to TRBJ1-1, with D tentatively TRBD1 (5 bases). V lost 5 bases and J lost 3, with 13 bases in between. The CDR3 length is 14 residues. Germline V gives CDR1 MDHEN, CDR2 SYDVKM. CDR3 residues: CASSLDMGYTEAFF. CDR3 DNA sequence: TGTGCCAGCAGTCTGGACATGGGGTACACTGAAGCTTTCTTT.

V and J are TRBV18 and TRBJ1-1; perhaps TRBD1 as D (5 bases). This CDR3 contains 14 residues. Trimming removed 5 bases from V and 5 bases from J, with 15 bases in between. Germline V CDR1 and CDR2: KGHSH, LQKENI. The CDR3 DNA follows: TGTGCCAGCTCATCTCAGGGAGGTAATACTGAAGCTTTCTTT. Protein sequence: CASSSQGGNTEAFF.

The chain is built from TRBV29-1 and TRBJ2-5; 9 nucleotides match TRBD2. V was clipped by 0 bases and J by 5 bases; unmatched bases: 7. The CDR3 loop spans 15 amino acids. CDR1 SQVTM and CDR2 ANQGSEA come from the germline V gene. The CDR3 DNA is TGCAGCGTTGAAGAAGATAGCGGGGGATATGAGACCCAGTACTTC. Its translation: CSVEEDSGGYETQYF.

This rearrangement joins TRBV3-1 (or the pseudogene TRBV3-2) to TRBJ2-1; TRBD2 agrees at 8 bases. J lost 1 base, V lost 2 bases, and 4 bases had no gene match. CDR3 size: 16 residues. Germline V gene lookup returns CDR1 LGHDT and CDR2 YNNKEL (reference sequence). The CDR3, as DNA: TGTGCCAGCAGCCAATTAGCGGGGTGGTCCTACAATGAGCAGTTCTTC. It is translated as CASSQLAGWSYNEQFF.

Remarks on this clone: Other DNA sequences within the sample encode an identical CDR3. This rearrangement joins TRBV2 to TRBJ1-3, with D perhaps matching TRBD1 (5 bases). This CDR3 region has 13 residues. Germline-derived CDR1 and CDR2 are SNHLY and FYNNEI. Trimming stripped 8 bases from V and 4 bases from J, with 12 bases between. CDR3 loop: CASRRDSGNTIYF. The CDR3 DNA is TGTGCCAGCCGCCGGGACTCAGGAAACACCATATATTTT.

The table lists this clone with a few counts. The chain couples TRBV5-1 to TRBJ2-5, with 11 nucleotides matching TRBD1. Looked up from germline, CDR1 is SGHRS and CDR2 is YFSETQ. The CDR3 sequence is 14 residues long. V lost 4 bases and J lost 4; bases outside the gene matches: 3. CDR3 DNA sequence: TGCGCCAGCAGCCCCGGGACAGGGGGAGAGACCCAGTACTTC. Protein: CASSPGTGGETQYF.

This clone was detected many times. The chain employs TRBV9 and TRBJ1-6, with D hard to call. The length of the CDR3 is 12 residues. CDR1 and CDR2 (germline): SGDLS, YYNGEE. The V gene lost 3 bases and the J gene lost 6 bases, with 4 bases spanning the gap. CDR3 protein: CASSASNSPLHF. CDR3 nucleotides: TGTGCCAGCAGCGCCTCTAATTCACCCCTCCACTTT.

The gene calls are TRBV7-9 and TRBJ1-6; no clear D gene. V lost 4 bases and J 0 bases, leaving 7 bases between the germline ends. CDR1 is SEHNR, CDR2 FQNEAQ, per germline (reference sequence). The CDR3 has 15 amino acids. CDR3 in DNA: TGTGCCAGCAGCTCCGGGAGCTCCTATAATTCACCCCTCCACTTT. The encoded protein is CASSSGSSYNSPLHF. The full variable domain, with the rest looked up from reference TRBV7-9 and TRBJ1-6, is DTGVSQNPRHKITKRGQNVTFRCDPISEHNRLYWYRQTLGQGPEFLTYFQNEAQLEKSRLLSDRFSAERPKGSFSTLEIQRTEQGDSAMYLCASSSGSSYNSPLHFGNGTRLTVT.